These 26 T cell receptor beta chains originate from one sample sequenced in a study of cytomegalovirus exposure and HLA in healthy donors. The PCR made use of 60 Vbeta and 13 Jbeta primers. Produced via immunoSEQ multiplex PCR; TCRdb's table is partial and in-frame only. This table has around 130,000 clones, around 71% appearing once. Sequenced material: PBMCs. The receptor source for this set is a woman aged 55-70 years in good health and CMV-seropositive.

V gene TRBV7-6 combines with J gene TRBJ2-7; D is undetermined. The CDR3 extends over 15 amino acids. Per germline, CDR1 SGHVS and CDR2 FNYEAQ. V was pared by 5 bases and J by 6 bases, with 20 bases between. Here the CDR3 DNA reads TGTGCCAGCAGCCCGGCCTCTGACTCGGGTGGCGAGCAGTACTTC. Residues: CASSPASDSGGEQYF.

V and J are TRBV6-6 and TRBJ2-2; the match to TRBD1 covers 11 bases. The CDR3 loop spans 14 amino acids. Germline V gives CDR1 MNHNY, CDR2 SVGAGI (reference sequence). Germline trimming cut 8 bases from V and 4 bases from J; bases unmatched to any gene: 3. The chain's CDR3 is CASSGQGGTGELFF. The CDR3 DNA reads as TGTGCCAGCTCGGGACAGGGGGGCACCGGGGAGCTGTTTTTT.

This chain joins TRBV6-5 and TRBJ2-1, with 8 bases matching TRBD1. In germline, CDR1 is MNHEY, CDR2 SVGAGI. Losses at the gene ends were 2 bases for V and 8 bases for J; bases not matched to a gene: 8. The CDR3 is 15 amino acids. CDR3 protein: CASSYRQGAIDEQFF. The CDR3 bases are TGTGCCAGCAGTTACAGGCAGGGGGCCATCGATGAGCAGTTCTTC.

The V gene is TRBV27, the J gene TRBJ2-3; 8 bases are a match to TRBD1. CDR1 is MNHEY and CDR2 is SMNVEV in the germline V gene (reference sequence). Trimming at V came to 5 bases and at J to 2 bases, leaving 18 bases not matched to a gene. The CDR3 is made up of 19 amino acids. The DNA of the CDR3 is TGTGCCAGCAGTCCTCGACCACCCCAGACAGGGGCCCTCACAGATACGCAGTATTTT. This gives the protein CASSPRPPQTGALTDTQYF.

The chain is built from TRBV28 and TRBJ1-5, with D possibly matching TRBD1 (5 bases). Deletions cut 7 bases from V and 6 bases from J, with 16 bases between. Germline V gene lookup returns CDR1 MDHEN and CDR2 SYDVKM. The CDR3 totals 14 residues. The CDR3 reads CASIGGSVGQPQHF. CDR3 DNA sequence: TGTGCCAGCATCGGGGGGTCGGTTGGTCAGCCCCAGCATTTT.

V is TRBV28 and J is TRBJ1-3, with D possibly TRBD1 on 6 matching bases. The germline CDR1 and CDR2 sequences are MDHEN and SYDVKM. Trimming removed 8 bases from V and 3 bases from J, with 14 bases in between. The length of the CDR3 is 14 residues. As DNA, the CDR3 is TGTGCCAGCTACGACAGGATCGGTGGAAACACCATATATTTT. Translating it yields CASYDRIGGNTIYF.

The chain employs TRBV10-2 and TRBJ1-1; D not certain. CDR3 size: 13 residues. Between the trimmed V and J ends, which lost 2 bases and 1 base, there was a span of 5 bases. CDR1 and CDR2 (germline): WSHSY, SAAADI. CDR3 nucleotide sequence: TGCGCCAGCAGTGAGGGCAGGAACACTGAAGCTTTCTTT. Translating gives CASSEGRNTEAFF.

This clone was seen a few times. The chain carries TRBV6-1 and TRBJ2-2; possibly TRBD1 for D (6 bases). Deletions cut 4 bases from V and 1 base from J, with 10 bases between. Per the germline V gene, CDR1 is MNHNS and CDR2 is SASEGT. CDR3 length: 15 residues. The CDR3 loop is CASSVETGNTGELFF. The CDR3 nucleotides are TGTGCCAGCAGTGTTGAGACAGGGAACACCGGGGAGCTGTTTTTT.

J is TRBJ1-3 and V is TRBV7-9; a possible D gene is TRBD1 (5 bases). V lost 7 bases and J 4 bases, leaving 23 bases between the germline ends. In germline, CDR1 is SEHNR, CDR2 FQNEAQ (reference sequence). CDR3 size: 17 residues. CDR3 loop: CASIHPRQGIGGNTIYF. For the CDR3, the DNA is TGTGCCAGCATCCACCCCCGGCAGGGAATTGGCGGAAACACCATATATTTT.

The genes are TRBV10-2 and TRBJ1-5, with a weak D call TRBD1 (6 bases). Germline assignment: CDR1 WSHSY and CDR2 SAAADI. V shed 5 bases and J shed 7 bases, with 12 bases lying between them. The CDR3 has 13 amino acids. The CDR3 nucleotides read TGCGCCAGCAGTACAGGGATTAGGCAGCCCCAGCATTTT. Protein product: CASSTGIRQPQHF.

This clone was counted a few times. The gene calls are TRBV7-6 and TRBJ2-3; TRBD2 agrees at 8 bases. Trimming removed 10 bases from V and 1 base from J; junction bases left unmatched: 7. The CDR3 length is 14 residues. CDR1 and CDR2 (germline): SGHVS, FNYEAQ. The CDR3 here is CATVGLAGTDTQYF. The CDR3 DNA reads as TGTGCCACCGTCGGACTAGCCGGCACAGATACGCAGTATTTT.

The rearrangement links TRBV18 to TRBJ1-1, with D perhaps matching TRBD1 (5 bases). The germline CDR1 and CDR2 sequences are KGHSH and LQKENI. Trimming removed 3 bases from V and 3 bases from J, with 14 bases in between. The CDR3 runs 15 residues. As DNA, the CDR3 is TGTGCCAGCTCACCCTCCAGGGAAGGGGACACTGAAGCTTTCTTT. Translated: CASSPSREGDTEAFF. The complete variable domain, with remaining parts taken from reference TRBV18 and TRBJ1-1, reads NAGVMQNPRHLVRRRGQEARLRCSPMKGHSHVYWYRQLPEEGLKFMVYLQKENIIDESGMPKERFSAEFPKEGPSILRIQQVVRGDSAAYFCASSPSREGDTEAFFGQGTRLTVV.

The rearrangement links TRBV10-2 to TRBJ1-2; the D gene is possibly TRBD1 (6 bases). Between the trimmed V and J ends, which lost 3 bases and 4 bases, there was a span of 12 bases. Looked up from germline, CDR1 is WSHSY and CDR2 is SAAADI. This CDR3 region has 14 residues. The CDR3 loop reads CASSDQGLFYGYTF. The CDR3 coding sequence is TGCGCCAGCAGTGACCAGGGGCTTTTCTATGGCTACACCTTC.

The V and J genes are TRBV6-1 and TRBJ1-2; possible D gene TRBD1, 5 bases. The CDR3 spans 12 residues. The V end was cut by 8 bases, the J end by 5 bases, with 12 bases between. Germline-derived CDR1 and CDR2 are MNHNS and SASEGT. In DNA form, the CDR3 reads TGTGCCAGCCAAGACAGTGCTTATGGCTACACCTTC. Its protein product is CASQDSAYGYTF.

V is TRBV4-2 and J is TRBJ1-1; a possible D gene is TRBD1 (5 bases). Trimming stripped 0 bases from V and 0 bases from J, with 8 bases between. This CDR3 is 15 amino acids long. CDR1 and CDR2 from the germline V gene are LGHNA and YNFKEQ. Here the CDR3 reads CASSQEPQVNTEAFF. The CDR3 nucleotides are TGTGCCAGCAGCCAAGAACCACAGGTGAACACTGAAGCTTTCTTT.

The V call is TRBV19, the J call TRBJ2-7; 8 bases map to TRBD1. The germline CDR1 and CDR2 sequences are LNHDA and SQIVND (reference sequence). Germline trimming cut 10 bases from V and 3 bases from J; bases unmatched to any gene: 5. There are 12 residues in the CDR3. CDR3 sequence (DNA): TGTGCCACCGGACAGGGTTTCTACGAGCAGTACTTC. Residues: CATGQGFYEQYF.

The CDR3 reads CASSLGGVTPGQFF. CDR3 coding DNA: TGCGCCAGCAGCTTGGGGGGGGTGACCCCCGGGCAGTTCTTC. The chain recombines TRBV5-1 with TRBJ2-1; tentative D call: TRBD2 (6 bases). The V gene lost 0 bases and the J gene lost 12 bases, with 16 bases spanning the gap. Looked up from germline, CDR1 is SGHRS and CDR2 is YFSETQ. The CDR3 extends over 14 amino acids. Full variable domain (missing parts from reference TRBV5-1 and TRBJ2-1): KAGVTQTPRYLIKTRGQQVTLSCSPISGHRSVSWYQQTPGQGLQFLFEYFSETQRNKGNFPGRFSGRQFSNSRSEMNVSTLELGDSALYLCASSLGGVTPGQFFGPGTRLTVL.

This chain uses TRBV9 with TRBJ1-1; D is unresolved. V was pared by 4 bases and J by 7 bases, with 17 bases between. The CDR3 loop spans 14 amino acids. Germline V gene data show CDR1 as SGDLS and CDR2 as YYNGEE. CDR3 loop: CASSPRGNSGEAFF. The CDR3 DNA follows: TGTGCCAGCAGCCCCCGTGGGAACAGCGGTGAAGCTTTCTTT.

The genes are TRBV10-3 and TRBJ2-5, with D maybe TRBD1 (5 bases). The germline V gene has CDR1 ENHRY and CDR2 SYGVKD. The CDR3 is 14 amino acids. V lost 6 bases, J lost 4 bases, and 15 bases lay in between. The CDR3 nucleotides are TGTGCCATCAGGGCTCTCGGACAAGGAGAGACCCAGTACTTC. This translates into CAIRALGQGETQYF.

This clone came up once. The chain combines TRBV4-1 with TRBJ2-1, with TRBD2 matching over 9 bases. The germline V gene encodes CDR1 MGHRA and CDR2 YSYEKL. Trimming at V came to 0 bases and at J to 4 bases, leaving 7 bases not matched to a gene. The CDR3 consists of 17 residues. CDR3 nucleotide sequence: TGCGCCAGCAGCCAAGACATAGCGGGAGTAGTATACAATGAGCAGTTCTTC. Translation: CASSQDIAGVVYNEQFF.

This clone occurred once. This rearrangement joins TRBV5-1 to TRBJ1-1; D is ambiguous. The V gene lost 3 bases and the J gene lost 1 base, with 16 bases spanning the gap. The CDR3 loop spans 16 amino acids. CDR1 and CDR2 from the germline V gene are SGHRS and YFSETQ. The CDR3 here is CASSSGGSGENTEAFF. In nucleotides, the CDR3 is TGCGCCAGCAGCTCCGGAGGGTCAGGAGAGAACACTGAAGCTTTCTTT.

The chain links TRBV11-1 to TRBJ1-2, with 10 nucleotides matching TRBD1. CDR1 SGHAT and CDR2 FQDESV come from the germline V gene (reference sequence). CDR3 length: 15 amino acids. J gave up 4 bases and V 5 bases, and 7 bases lay outside the gene matches. CDR3 DNA sequence: TGTGCCAGCAGCCGAACCGGGACAGGGGCCTATGGCTACACCTTC. Its translation is CASSRTGTGAYGYTF.

The gene calls are TRBV4-2 and TRBJ1-2; D is possibly TRBD1 (5 bases). Germline lookup yields CDR1 LGHNA and CDR2 YNFKEQ. This CDR3 spans 15 amino acids. The V gene lost 0 bases and the J gene lost 4 bases, with 12 bases spanning the gap. The CDR3 spells CASSQERGYGYGYTF. The CDR3 DNA reads TGTGCCAGCAGCCAAGAAAGGGGTTATGGCTATGGCTACACCTTC.

The chain is built from TRBV7-2 and TRBJ2-1, with 9 positions matching TRBD2. The trim removed 2 bases at V and 2 bases at J, leaving 4 bases unmatched. The CDR3 covers 16 residues. Germline values: CDR1 SGHTA, CDR2 FQGNSA. CDR3 DNA sequence: TGTGCCAGCAGCTTATTAGCGGGGGCCCCCTACAATGAGCAGTTCTTC. It yields the protein CASSLLAGAPYNEQFF.

V gene TRBV10-3 combines with J gene TRBJ2-3; the D gene is possibly TRBD1 (6 bases). V was cut by 4 bases and J by 2 bases, with 13 bases left in between. Germline values: CDR1 ENHRY, CDR2 SYGVKD. This CDR3 comprises 15 residues. The CDR3 coding sequence is TGTGCCATCAGTGTAGGGGACACATTCACAGATACGCAGTATTTT. Translating gives CAISVGDTFTDTQYF.

This clone occurred a few times. The V and J genes are TRBV13 and TRBJ1-1, with 8 nucleotides matching TRBD1. Germline assignment: CDR1 PRHDT and CDR2 FYEKMQ (reference sequence). V lost 6 bases to trimming and J lost 1 base; unmatched junction nucleotides: 4. The CDR3 is made up of 14 amino acids. CDR3 sequence reads: CASSSDRENTEAFF. The DNA of the CDR3 is TGTGCCAGCAGTTCGGACAGGGAGAACACTGAAGCTTTCTTT.